These T cell receptor beta chains were read from a single sample in a study of cytomegalovirus exposure and HLA in healthy donors. TCRdb's table, derived via immunoSEQ multiplex PCR, lists solely in-frame clones and lacks some. The top ten hold roughly 0.83% of the sample, which has under 200,000 clones, roughly 96% seen once. Material for sequencing was PBMCs. These receptors were taken from a woman aged 18 to 35 in good health and CMV-seronegative. The CDR3 runs from the conserved cysteine through the conserved F or W. The D gene is left open where the match is weak. A row's size may be missing; if present it is once, few, many or a size class.

size: -; V: TRBV5-6; D: -; J: TRBJ2-1; CDR3: CASSLFRKEYNEQFF; DNA: TGTGCCAGCAGCTTGTTCAGGAAGGAATACAATGAGCAGTTCTTC
size: -; V: TRBV7-3; D: -; J: TRBJ2-1; CDR3: CASSPMPSTDNEQFF; DNA: TGTGCCAGCAGTCCAATGCCATCGACAGACAATGAGCAGTTCTTC
size: -; V: TRBV7-2; D: -; J: TRBJ2-5; CDR3: CASSPWGSETQYF; DNA: TGTGCCAGCAGCCCCTGGGGCTCAGAGACCCAGTACTTC
size: -; V: TRBV19; D: -; J: TRBJ2-7; CDR3: CASSDSGGHSYEQYF; DNA: TGTGCCAGTAGTGATTCCGGGGGGCACTCCTACGAGCAGTACTTC
size: -; V: TRBV6-6; D: -; J: TRBJ1-1; CDR3: CASSYSEYITEAFF; DNA: TGTGCCAGCAGTTACTCGGAGTACATCACTGAAGCTTTCTTT
size: -; V: TRBV2; D: -; J: TRBJ2-7; CDR3: CASSEAWRASYEQYF; DNA: TGTGCCAGCAGTGAAGCGTGGAGGGCGTCCTACGAGCAGTACTTC
size: -; V: TRBV5-5; D: TRBD1; J: TRBJ1-6; CDR3: CASSVTDRANNSPLHF; DNA: TGTGCCAGCAGCGTTACGGACAGGGCTAATAATTCACCCCTCCACTTT
size: -; V: TRBV7-9; D: -; J: TRBJ1-1; CDR3: CASSPQLNTEAFF; DNA: TGTGCCAGCAGCCCCCAGTTGAACACTGAAGCTTTCTTT
size: -; V: TRBV6-6; D: -; J: TRBJ1-4; CDR3: CASWGRMGLFF; DNA: TGTGCCAGTTGGGGCCGAATGGGACTGTTTTTT
size: -; V: TRBV6-1; D: -; J: TRBJ1-5; CDR3: CASSVGGSNQPQHF; DNA: TGTGCCAGCAGCGTGGGGGGTAGCAATCAGCCCCAGCATTTT
size: -; V: TRBV9; D: -; J: TRBJ1-5; CDR3: CASSVGVGGINQPQHF; DNA: TGTGCCAGCAGCGTAGGTGTGGGAGGAATCAATCAGCCCCAGCATTTT
size: -; V: TRBV4-3; D: -; J: TRBJ1-5; CDR3: CASSQGAVGNQPQHF; DNA: TGCGCCAGCAGCCAGGGGGCGGTTGGCAATCAGCCCCAGCATTTT
size: -; V: TRBV11-1; D: -; J: TRBJ2-7; CDR3: CASSGGTQDWEQYF; DNA: TGTGCCAGCAGCGGCGGGACTCAAGATTGGGAGCAGTACTTC
size: -; V: TRBV27; D: TRBD1; J: TRBJ2-7; CDR3: CASSIGQGGYEQYF; DNA: TGTGCCAGCAGTATTGGACAGGGGGGGTACGAGCAGTACTTC
size: -; V: TRBV18; D: TRBD1; J: TRBJ2-3; CDR3: CASSPTPTGGTQYF; DNA: TGTGCCAGCTCACCAACTCCAACAGGGGGAACGCAGTATTTT
size: -; V: TRBV5-5; D: TRBD1; J: TRBJ1-6; CDR3: CASSLDGTGSSYNSPLHF; DNA: TGTGCCAGCAGCTTGGACGGGACAGGGAGCTCCTATAATTCACCCCTCCACTTT
size: -; V: TRBV7-3; D: -; J: TRBJ2-1; CDR3: CASSSAGPKDNEQFF; DNA: TGTGCCAGCAGCTCTGCGGGCCCGAAGGACAATGAGCAGTTCTTC
size: -; V: TRBV7-9; D: -; J: TRBJ2-7; CDR3: CASSLTPPNEQYF; DNA: TGTGCCAGCAGCTTAACTCCTCCCAACGAGCAGTACTTC
size: -; V: TRBV7-6; D: TRBD2; J: TRBJ2-5; CDR3: CASRPVLAGVQETQYF; DNA: TGTGCCAGCAGACCCGTCCTAGCGGGGGTGCAAGAGACCCAGTACTTC
size: -; V: TRBV4-1; D: TRBD1; J: TRBJ2-7; CDR3: CASSQDRYGTGTYEQYF; DNA: TGCGCCAGCAGCCAAGATCGGTATGGGACAGGGACCTACGAGCAGTACTTC
size: -; V: TRBV15; D: -; J: TRBJ2-5; CDR3: CATSRDINSVYETQYF; DNA: TGTGCCACCAGCAGAGATATTAATTCGGTATACGAGACCCAGTACTTC
size: -; V: TRBV10-3; D: -; J: TRBJ1-2; CDR3: CAIMSGGDYGYTF; DNA: TGTGCCATCATGTCGGGAGGGGACTATGGCTACACCTTC
size: -; V: TRBV29-1; D: -; J: TRBJ2-1; CDR3: CSVETGKVYNEQFF; DNA: TGCAGCGTTGAAACAGGGAAAGTCTACAATGAGCAGTTCTTC
size: once; V: TRBV5-1; D: -; J: TRBJ2-5; CDR3: CASSLGGLGETQYF; DNA: TGCGCCAGCAGCTTGGGGGGGCTTGGGGAGACCCAGTACTTC
size: -; V: TRBV6-5; D: -; J: TRBJ1-1; CDR3: CASSRGLNTEAFF; DNA: TGTGCCAGCAGCCGCGGTCTGAACACTGAAGCTTTCTTT
size: -; V: TRBV11-3; D: TRBD2; J: TRBJ2-3; CDR3: CASSAGTSGTTDTQYF; DNA: TGTGCCAGCAGTGCGGGGACTAGCGGGACAACAGATACGCAGTATTTT
size: -; V: TRBV29-1; D: TRBD1; J: TRBJ2-2; CDR3: CSGNRGANTGELFF; DNA: TGCAGCGGAAACAGGGGGGCGAACACCGGGGAGCTGTTTTTT
size: -; V: TRBV5-1; D: -; J: TRBJ2-1; CDR3: CASSLESGLKGEQFF; DNA: TGCGCCAGCAGCTTGGAATCAGGGTTAAAGGGTGAGCAGTTCTTC
size: -; V: TRBV2; D: -; J: TRBJ1-4; CDR3: CASSPERGQGEKLFF; DNA: TGTGCCAGCAGCCCAGAGAGGGGCCAGGGGGAAAAACTGTTTTTT
size: -; V: TRBV7-9; D: TRBD2; J: TRBJ2-7; CDR3: CASSSLSGGGYYEQYF; DNA: TGTGCCAGCAGCTCATTAAGCGGGGGGGGGTACTACGAGCAGTACTTC
size: few; V: TRBV5-1; D: TRBD2; J: TRBJ2-1; CDR3: CASSWTSGGKNEQFF; DNA: TGCGCCAGCAGCTGGACTAGCGGGGGAAAAAATGAGCAGTTCTTC